This note documents a single T cell receptor beta chain sequence. As yet, its antigen is unknown. This clone may be a read error of a much larger clone one base away. This specimen belongs to a study of T-cell reconstitution after alpha-beta-depleted transplantation in children. Study results and limitations: T-cell numbers and diversity, one year after transplant, stemmed largely from T cells that were newly produced. About two months after transplant, alpha-beta T cells reportedly came from several hundred expanded graft clones. Recipient T cells and thymic progenitors that survived were the source of the high TCRbeta diversity seen at day 60 in some patients.

The authors prepared the TCRbeta library with unique molecular identifiers. TCRdb reprocessed the PCR reads with MiXCR, giving one entry per CDR3 protein. Found here are some 600,000 distinct CDR3 sequences, approximately 13% of them singletons; the top ten hold 2% to 2.5%. CDR1 MDHEN and CDR2 SYDVKM come from the germline V gene. CDR3 length equals 14 residues. The chain employs TRBV28 and TRBJ1-4; no clear D gene. The receptor was derived from a male patient between 5 and 17 years old who had a stem cell transplant for acute myeloid leukemia, so the T cells may come from the graft donor. Specimen: PBMCs, mostly from graft donor cells, collected 360 days after TCRalphabeta/CD19-depleted stem cell transplant. The CDR3 DNA reads TGTGCCAGCCTCCCTACGTCGGTGGGTGAAAAAGTGTTTTTT. It encodes CASLPTSVGEKVFF. Full variable domain (remainder filled in from reference TRBV28 and TRBJ1-4): DVKVTQSSRYLVKRTGEKVFLECVQDMDHENMFWYRQDPGLGLRLIYFSYDVKMKEKGDIPEGYSVSREKKERFSLILESASTNQTSMYLCASLPTSVGEKVFFGSGTQLSVL.